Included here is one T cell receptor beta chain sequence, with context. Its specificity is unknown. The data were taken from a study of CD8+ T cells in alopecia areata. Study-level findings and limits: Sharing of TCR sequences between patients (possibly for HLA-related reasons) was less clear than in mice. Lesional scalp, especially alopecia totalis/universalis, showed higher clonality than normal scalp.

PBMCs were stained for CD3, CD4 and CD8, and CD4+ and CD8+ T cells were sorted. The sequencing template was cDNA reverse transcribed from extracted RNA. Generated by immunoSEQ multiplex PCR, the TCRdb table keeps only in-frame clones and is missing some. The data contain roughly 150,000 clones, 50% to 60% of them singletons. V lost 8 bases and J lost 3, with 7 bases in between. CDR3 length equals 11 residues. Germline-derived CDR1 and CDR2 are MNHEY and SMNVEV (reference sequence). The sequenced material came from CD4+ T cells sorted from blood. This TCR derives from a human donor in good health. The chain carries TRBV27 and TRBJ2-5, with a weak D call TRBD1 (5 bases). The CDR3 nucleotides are TGTGCCAGCGGACATAAAGAGACCCAGTACTTC. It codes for CASGHKETQYF.